This entry features one T cell receptor beta chain sequence. Its antigen is not identified. The data were taken from a study of shared clonotypes between healthy human individuals. At the level of the study: The people who gave samples were a couple of women and a few men aged 18 to 49.

The CDR3 totals 16 residues. Germline lookup yields CDR1 MNHEY and CDR2 SMNVEV (reference sequence). V was clipped by 7 bases and J by 7 bases, with 20 bases between them. Notes on the study in general: On the whole, naive subsets had larger estimated richness than memory subsets had.

The assay was immunoSEQ multiplex PCR, and TCRdb's table has in-frame clones only and misses some. The table records some 1,900,000 clones, approximately 94% of them present only once. CD45RO-negative CD8 cells positively selected for CCR7 made up the naive population, which excluded terminally differentiated effector memory CD45RA+ cells. This chain links TRBV27 with TRBJ1-6; D is uncertain. Sequencing was carried out using naive CD8+ T cells sorted from blood. The clonotype originates from a man between 18 and 35 years old in good health. Here the CDR3 reads CASTLANLDGNSPLHF. The CDR3 DNA reads TGTGCCAGCACCTTGGCTAATCTGGACGGCAATTCACCCCTCCACTTT.